The clone carrying this TCR beta chain was picked up a small number of times. Its antigen is unknown. CDR1 LNHDA and CDR2 SQIVND come from the germline V gene (reference sequence). Trimming left V 8 bases short and J 1 base short, with 17 bases between. The CDR3 is made up of 15 amino acids. This sample stems from a study of OX40 agonist ivuxolimab in advanced cancers. Study-wide findings and caveats: Some nonresponders also had low normalized T-cell clonal expansion.

Clones were read by immunoSEQ multiplex PCR, and TCRdb kept only the in-frame ones, dropping some. The data show roughly 49,000 clones, about 80% seen once. The TCR was taken from an adult with an advanced solid tumor such as melanoma, head and neck, liver or kidney cancer. This sequence joins TRBV19 and TRBJ1-1; no definite D call. The source material was CD4+ or CD8+ T cells sorted from blood, sampled in a trial of the OX40 agonist ivuxolimab. The chain's CDR3 is CASWRSYDSNTEAFF. The CDR3 DNA reads TGTGCCAGTTGGAGGAGCTATGATTCGAACACTGAAGCTTTCTTT.